The TCR beta chain under discussion was sequenced for a study of pediatric ulcerative colitis. Germline assignment: CDR1 SGHTA and CDR2 FQGTGA. The CDR3 consists of 14 residues. V was shortened by 5 bases and J by 5 bases, with 12 bases between the two germline ends. The blood sample was taken during the colonoscopy visit. Method: immunoSEQ multiplex PCR; TCRdb's copy keeps in-frame clones and lacks some. This sample has 54,000 or so clones, with about 90% found just once. Material: blood. The receptor was isolated from a boy younger than 18 who was a control in a study of pediatric ulcerative colitis. The chain links TRBV7-3 to TRBJ2-2, with D possibly TRBD1 on 6 matching bases. CDR3 DNA: TGTGCCAGCAGCCATGGGACAAGGACCGGGGAGCTGTTTTTT. Translating gives CASSHGTRTGELFF.